The 25 T cell receptor beta chains listed next were all sequenced from one sample in a study of a mutant IDH1 vaccine in newly diagnosed glioma. The time point here: week 23, last vaccination. Vaccination used 300 ug of mutant IDH1 20-mer peptide per dose, with topical imiquimod. The antigens these receptors bind are not known. The repertoire was sequenced with immunoSEQ multiplex PCR; TCRdb's copy has only in-frame clones and lacks some. The table lists around 40,000 clones, about 76% of them singletons, with 5.3% in the top ten. The source material was PBMCs, sampled from a glioma patient whose treatment included an IDH1 peptide vaccine. The receptors stem from a man aged 50-60 years with glioma.

The chain uses TRBV4-3 and TRBJ1-2, with D uncertain. Germline V CDR1 and CDR2: LGHNA, YSLEER. Between the trimmed V and J ends, which lost 0 bases and 4 bases, there was a span of 12 bases. This CDR3 has 15 residues. The CDR3 reads CASSQEVSSLYGYTF. The CDR3 coding sequence is TGCGCCAGCAGCCAAGAAGTCAGTAGTCTCTATGGCTACACCTTC.

This sequence joins TRBV7-9 and TRBJ2-1, with unresolved D. This CDR3 spans 15 amino acids. The V and J ends lost 3 bases and 3 bases respectively, with 12 bases between them. CDR1 and CDR2 from the germline V gene are SEHNR and FQNEAQ (reference sequence). CDR3 in amino acids: CASSFVGQLYNEQFF. The CDR3 bases are TGTGCCAGCAGCTTTGTCGGCCAGCTCTACAATGAGCAGTTCTTC.

Only one count was recorded for this clone. The chain carries TRBV19 and TRBJ1-5, with D possibly TRBD1 on 5 matching bases. This CDR3 is 15 amino acids long. Germline lookup yields CDR1 LNHDA and CDR2 SQIVND (reference sequence). Trimming took off 5 bases at V and 5 bases at J, with 16 bases between the two ends. This chain's CDR3 is CASSAREGPYQPQHF. DNA for the CDR3: TGTGCCAGTAGTGCCAGGGAGGGCCCTTATCAGCCCCAGCATTTT.

This clone was detected only once. This chain joins TRBV25-1 and TRBJ1-1, with unresolved D. The V gene lost 3 bases and the J gene lost 5 bases, with 19 bases spanning the gap. Germline V gene data show CDR1 as MGHDK and CDR2 as SYGVNS. The CDR3 sequence is 16 residues long. The CDR3 region is CASSDPEGPGGTEAFF. For the CDR3, the DNA is TGTGCCAGCAGTGACCCCGAGGGCCCGGGTGGGACTGAAGCTTTCTTT.

The genes are TRBV5-4 and TRBJ2-5, with D possibly being TRBD1 (6 bases). This CDR3 region has 13 residues. Germline V lookup: CDR1 SGHNT, CDR2 YYREEE (reference sequence). The V end lost 2 bases, the J end lost 6 bases, and 11 bases lay between the germline ends. The CDR3 bases are TGTGCCAGCAGCTTAACAGGGTCGCAGACCCAGTACTTC. Protein: CASSLTGSQTQYF.

This chain uses TRBV2 with TRBJ1-6; 7 bases align to TRBD1. The CDR3 contains 16 residues. Germline V lookup: CDR1 SNHLY, CDR2 FYNNEI. The trim removed 4 bases at V and 9 bases at J, leaving 12 bases unmatched. The CDR3 protein is CASSGGGGGVGSPLHF. CDR3 nucleotides: TGTGCCAGCAGTGGAGGGGGAGGGGGCGTGGGTTCACCCCTCCACTTT.

The J gene is TRBJ2-7, the V gene TRBV9; D not certain. Trimming removed 0 bases from V and 3 bases from J, with 13 bases in between. Per germline, CDR1 SGDLS and CDR2 YYNGEE. The length of the CDR3 is 15 residues. DNA of the CDR3: TGTGCCAGCAGCGTAGGGTTAGGCTCCAACTACGAGCAGTACTTC. Its translation: CASSVGLGSNYEQYF.

The gene calls are TRBV6-1 and TRBJ1-5; D might be TRBD1 (5 bases). The CDR3 contains 16 residues. The germline V gene encodes CDR1 MNHNS and CDR2 SASEGT. The V end lost 4 bases, the J end lost 2 bases, and 15 bases lay between the germline ends. The CDR3: CASSASGRGGNQPQHF. The CDR3 DNA is TGTGCCAGCAGTGCCTCCGGGAGGGGTGGCAATCAGCCCCAGCATTTT.

This clone was observed a handful of times. The chain joins TRBV6-6 to TRBJ2-1; D is unclear. V was trimmed by 5 bases and J by 5 bases, leaving 13 bases between them. This CDR3 has 14 residues. The germline CDR1 and CDR2 sequences are MNHNY and SVGAGI (reference sequence). The CDR3 DNA reads TGTGCCAGCAGTGACAAGGGCCTTCACAATGAGCAGTTCTTC. Encoded protein: CASSDKGLHNEQFF.

The gene calls are TRBV30 and TRBJ1-4; D is possibly TRBD1 (5 bases). Trimming shortened V by 5 bases and J by 3 bases, and 16 bases separated the two germline ends. Germline CDR1 is GTSNPN and CDR2 is SVGIG (reference sequence). This CDR3 is 15 amino acids long. In DNA, the CDR3 is TGTGCCTGGCGGGGGAGAGGGGTAGCTAATGAAAAACTGTTTTTT. Its protein product is CAWRGRGVANEKLFF. The variable domain in full, completed from reference TRBV30 and TRBJ1-4, reads SQTIHQWPATLVQPVGSPLSLECTVEGTSNPNLYWYRQAAGRGLQLLFYSVGIGQISSEVPQNLSASRPQDRQFILSSKKLLLSDSGFYLCAWRGRGVANEKLFFGSGTQLSVL.

The chain recombines TRBV10-3 with TRBJ2-3; the match to TRBD2 covers 10 bases. CDR3 size: 14 residues. The junction had 5 bases not matched to a gene; V was cut back by 11 bases and J by 0 bases. Germline assignment: CDR1 ENHRY and CDR2 SYGVKD. CDR3 sequence (DNA): TGTGCCTCAGATAGCGGGGGGAGCACAGATACGCAGTATTTT. It specifies CASDSGGSTDTQYF.

The V gene is TRBV7-2, the J gene TRBJ2-7; D is perhaps TRBD1 or TRBD2 (5 bases each). The CDR3 loop spans 13 amino acids. Trimming took off 3 bases at V and 6 bases at J, with 12 bases between the two ends. Germline-derived CDR1 and CDR2 are SGHTA and FQGNSA. The CDR3 region has the DNA TGTGCCAGCAGCTTCCTTACTAGGGGCGAGCAGTACTTC. Its translation: CASSFLTRGEQYF.

This clone was recorded a few times. The chain combines TRBV5-5 with TRBJ1-1; D not resolved. CDR1 SGHKS and CDR2 YYEKEE come from the germline V gene (reference sequence). The CDR3 consists of 12 residues. V shed 1 base and J shed 8 bases, with 9 bases lying between them. The CDR3 nucleotides are TGTGCCAGCAGCTTGTTGGACGGGGAAGCTTTCTTT. Translated, it gives CASSLLDGEAFF.

The chain couples TRBV5-1 to TRBJ2-1, with D uncertain. Trimming pared 4 bases from V and 7 bases from J, leaving 18 bases between. Germline V CDR1 and CDR2: SGHRS, YFSETQ. This CDR3 is built from 15 residues. The CDR3 sequence is CASSPRVGQKNEQFF. The CDR3 coding sequence is TGCGCCAGCAGCCCTAGGGTTGGTCAAAAGAATGAGCAGTTCTTC. The variable domain in full, with the rest retrieved from reference TRBV5-1 and TRBJ2-1, is KAGVTQTPRYLIKTRGQQVTLSCSPISGHRSVSWYQQTPGQGLQFLFEYFSETQRNKGNFPGRFSGRQFSNSRSEMNVSTLELGDSALYLCASSPRVGQKNEQFFGPGTRLTVL.

The chain couples TRBV4-1 to TRBJ1-1; D unclear. This CDR3 spans 13 amino acids. Trimming took off 0 bases at V and 5 bases at J, with 7 bases between the two ends. Germline values: CDR1 MGHRA, CDR2 YSYEKL. The CDR3 region has the DNA TGCGCCAGCAGCCAAGATAGAGATACTGAAGCTTTCTTT. Translating gives CASSQDRDTEAFF.

The chain uses TRBV14 and TRBJ2-7; tentative D call: TRBD2 (6 bases). Trimming took 4 bases from V and 0 from J, leaving 16 bases between them. Germline V lookup: CDR1 SGHDN, CDR2 FVKESK. The length of the CDR3 is 16 residues. The CDR3 here is CASSPQGLRSSYEQYF. The CDR3 nucleotides read TGTGCCAGCAGCCCCCAGGGACTCCGGAGCTCCTACGAGCAGTACTTC. The full variable domain, completed using reference TRBV14 and TRBJ2-7, is EAGVTQFPSHSVIEKGQTVTLRCDPISGHDNLYWYRRVMGKEIKFLLHFVKESKQDESGMPNNRFLAERTGGTYSTLKVQPAELEDSGVYFCASSPQGLRSSYEQYFGPGTRLTVT.

This clone was seen only a few times. The gene calls are TRBV6-5 and TRBJ1-1; unclear D gene. This CDR3 has 14 amino acids. CDR1 and CDR2 (germline): MNHEY, SVGAGI. V shed 2 bases and J shed 4 bases, with 11 bases lying between them. The CDR3 region has the DNA TGTGCCAGCAGTTACAGTCGGTCGGGCACTGAAGCTTTCTTT. Protein product: CASSYSRSGTEAFF.

V is TRBV5-6 and J is TRBJ2-1; 10 bases are a match to TRBD1. Looked up from germline, CDR1 is SGHDT and CDR2 is YYEEEE. The CDR3 is made up of 15 amino acids. J gave up 8 bases and V 3 bases, and 8 bases lay outside the gene matches. The CDR3 nucleotides read TGTGCCAGCAGCTCCACCGGGACAGGGGAGGATGAGCAGTTCTTC. Its protein product is CASSSTGTGEDEQFF.

This clone is a singleton in its sample. This sequence joins TRBV30 and TRBJ2-1; 7 bases align to TRBD1. J lost 6 bases, V lost 5 bases, and 13 bases had no gene match. CDR1 GTSNPN and CDR2 SVGIG come from the germline V gene (reference sequence). The CDR3 loop spans 15 amino acids. CDR3 region: CAWLRGTVGGNEQFF. The CDR3 DNA reads as TGTGCCTGGCTTAGGGGGACAGTCGGTGGCAATGAGCAGTTCTTC.

The table lists this clone with a few counts. The chain carries TRBV30 and TRBJ1-1; no definite D call. The CDR3 sequence is 13 residues long. In germline, CDR1 is GTSNPN, CDR2 SVGIG (reference sequence). V was shortened by 0 bases and J by 3 bases, with 8 bases between the two germline ends. For the CDR3, the DNA is TGTGCCTGGAGTGTACTGTCAGACACTGAAGCTTTCTTT. Translated, it gives CAWSVLSDTEAFF.

This clone appeared a single time. The V and J genes are TRBV6-1 and TRBJ1-6, with unresolved D. The CDR3 sequence is 13 residues long. Germline-derived CDR1 and CDR2 are MNHNS and SASEGT. V lost 0 bases and J lost 8, with 5 bases in between. The CDR3 here is CASSEAQYSPLHF. The CDR3 nucleotides are TGTGCCAGCAGTGAAGCTCAATATTCACCCCTCCACTTT.

The genes are TRBV11-2 and TRBJ2-3; D is possibly TRBD1 or TRBD2 (5 bases each). The V gene lost 0 bases and the J gene lost 5 bases, with 9 bases spanning the gap. The length of the CDR3 is 14 residues. CDR1 SGHAT and CDR2 FQNNGV come from the germline V gene. The CDR3 protein is CASSLERGLDTQYF. The CDR3 DNA reads TGTGCCAGCAGCTTAGAGAGGGGTTTAGATACGCAGTATTTT.

The V call is TRBV30, the J call TRBJ2-2; possibly TRBD2 for D (6 bases). The CDR3 consists of 15 residues. Germline V gives CDR1 GTSNPN, CDR2 SVGIG (reference sequence). V was clipped by 0 bases and J by 2 bases, with 10 bases between them. CDR3 nucleotides: TGTGCCTGGAGTGTTGGAGGGGTTAACACCGGGGAGCTGTTTTTT. Translating gives CAWSVGGVNTGELFF.

The rearrangement joins TRBV6-8 to TRBJ1-6; 7 bases match TRBD1. The junction had 7 bases not matched to a gene; V was cut back by 4 bases and J by 7 bases. The CDR3 is 15 amino acids. Germline CDR1 is MNHGY and CDR2 is SAAAGT. This chain's CDR3 is CASSSPDRVNSPLHF. CDR3 nucleotides: TGTGCCAGCAGTTCACCCGACAGGGTAAATTCACCCCTCCACTTT.

This clone was detected only once. The chain has TRBV4-1 and TRBJ1-5, with D unresolved. V was pared by 1 base and J by 7 bases, with 8 bases between. The CDR3 sequence is 13 residues long. From germline, CDR1 is MGHRA and CDR2 YSYEKL. The CDR3 loop is CASSQALTQPQHF. CDR3 nucleotide sequence: TGCGCCAGCAGCCAAGCCCTAACGCAGCCCCAGCATTTT.